In this sample, the clone carrying this TCR beta chain turned up many times. Its antigen is still unknown. This sample was included in a study of T cells in Graves' hyperthyroidism and ophthalmopathy. General study findings and limits: From stable hyperthyroidism, ophthalmopathy was separated by a 13 V-J model.

Researchers amplified the TCR beta CDR3 regions from RNA transcripts. Initially, a first-round RT-PCR of the TCR CDR3 employed the HTBI primer set. TCRdb used MiXCR to reprocess the multiplex PCR reads, holding one entry per CDR3 protein. The table includes some 600,000 distinct CDR3 sequences, about 15% detected once. Germline V lookup: CDR1 SEHNR, CDR2 FQNEAQ (reference sequence). V was shortened by 6 bases and J by 0 bases, with 8 bases between the two germline ends. The CDR3 consists of 13 residues. V is TRBV7-9 and J is TRBJ1-1, with D perhaps matching TRBD1 (5 bases). The sequence derives from a woman aged 25 to 39 with Graves' hyperthyroidism that later progressed to Graves' ophthalmopathy. The sequenced material came from blood. CDR3 loop: CASSSTVNTEAFF. The CDR3 nucleotides are TGTGCCAGCAGTTCGACAGTGAACACTGAAGCTTTCTTT. The entire variable domain, with the rest obtained from reference TRBV7-9 and TRBJ1-1, is as follows: DTGVSQNPRHKITKRGQNVTFRCDPISEHNRLYWYRQTLGQGPEFLTYFQNEAQLEKSRLLSDRFSAERPKGSFSTLEIQRTEQGDSAMYLCASSSTVNTEAFFGQGTRLTVV.